These T cell receptor beta chains were read from a single sample in a study of blood T cell repertoires in COVID-19. The repertoire was sequenced with immunoSEQ multiplex PCR; TCRdb's copy has only in-frame clones and lacks some. The data hold under 65,000 clones, with around 67% observed a single time. The material sequenced was peripheral blood. Receptors originate from a woman aged 70-85 years with acute or convalescent COVID-19. Each CDR3 is given with its conserved first and last residue. The D gene is left open where the match is weak. Clone size is given for some rows only: seen once, a few or many times, or a class if the clone is expanded.

D gene	V gene	J gene	clone size	CDR3 DNA	CDR3 protein
-	TRBV5-1	TRBJ1-1	-	TGCGCCAGCAGCTTGTTGGTTGATGGTGGCAGGGGGAACACTGAAGCTTTCTTT	CASSLLVDGGRGNTEAFF
TRBD1	TRBV27	TRBJ2-1	-	TGTGCCAGCCGAGACAGGGGGCAAATTGATGAGCAGTTCTTC	CASRDRGQIDEQFF
-	TRBV4-2	TRBJ2-7	-	TGTGCCAGCAGCCAAGGTCCTAACAGTTTCTCCTACGAGCAGTACTTC	CASSQGPNSFSYEQYF
-	TRBV7-2	TRBJ2-1	-	TGTGCCAGCAGCTTAGGGGGCGGGGTCTACAATGAGCAGTTCTTC	CASSLGGGVYNEQFF
-	TRBV6-6	TRBJ1-4	-	TGTGCCAGCAGTTATGTCCTGAGTGAAAAACTGTTTTTT	CASSYVLSEKLFF
-	TRBV5-5	TRBJ1-2	-	TGTGCCAGCAGTCGTGACAGCAACTATGGCTACACCTTC	CASSRDSNYGYTF
-	TRBV13	TRBJ2-7	-	TGTGCCAGCAGCCGAGACGGGACACGATATTCCTACGAGCAGTACTTC	CASSRDGTRYSYEQYF
TRBD2	TRBV10-3	TRBJ2-3	once	TGTGCCATCAGTGAGTCCGGACTAGCGGAGAACACAGATACGCAGTATTTT	CAISESGLAENTDTQYF
TRBD1	TRBV7-3	TRBJ1-5	-	TGTGCCAGCAGCTACTACCGGGACAGGGATATATATAGCAATCAGCCCCAGCATTTT	CASSYYRDRDIYSNQPQHF
TRBD1	TRBV19	TRBJ1-1	-	TGTGCCAGTAGTATGGGAGACAGGGGGAACACTGAAGCTTTCTTT	CASSMGDRGNTEAFF
-	TRBV3-1/TRBV3-2	TRBJ2-3	few	TGTGCCAGCAGCCAAGACCCCTCAGGGGCAGATACGCAGTATTTT	CASSQDPSGADTQYF
-	TRBV9	TRBJ1-4	once	TGTGCCAGCAGCGTAGGGTCTGACGCGGGGCATGAAAAACTGTTTTTT	CASSVGSDAGHEKLFF
-	TRBV19	TRBJ1-1	-	TGTGCCAGTAGTATTGCAAAGCCGAACACTGAAGCTTTCTTT	CASSIAKPNTEAFF
-	TRBV19	TRBJ1-2	few	TGTGCCAGTAGTATCCTCCTGACAGGAACTAACTATGGCTACACCTTC	CASSILLTGTNYGYTF
TRBD1	TRBV6-5	TRBJ1-5	-	TGTGCCAGCTCCTACGGGACAGGGGACAGTCAGCCCCAGCATTTT	CASSYGTGDSQPQHF
-	TRBV7-6	TRBJ2-7	few	TGTGCCAGCAGCTTAAATTCGGAGGGGCCCTACGAGCAGTACTTC	CASSLNSEGPYEQYF
TRBD2	TRBV24-1	TRBJ2-3	-	TGTGCCACCAGCGTGGGCCGAGGGCGGGGGGGTGTAGATACGCAGTATTTT	CATSVGRGRGGVDTQYF
-	TRBV14	TRBJ1-3	-	TGTGCCAGCAGCCTTGCCAGAGGTGGTGGAAACACCATATATTTT	CASSLARGGGNTIYF
TRBD1	TRBV18	TRBJ1-5	-	TGTGCCAGCTCAAAGACGACAGGGGCCCTGGGTCCCCAGCATTTT	CASSKTTGALGPQHF
TRBD2	TRBV4-2	TRBJ2-3	-	TGTGCCACCACTCGAGCGGGGGGAAGCACAGATACGCAGTATTTT	CATTRAGGSTDTQYF
-	TRBV5-5	TRBJ1-2	-	TGTGCCAGCAGCTCGACAGTCAACTATGGCTACACCTTC	CASSSTVNYGYTF
TRBD1	TRBV10-3	TRBJ2-2	-	TGTGCCAGTCTCCGGACAGGGAACACCGGGGAGCTGTTTTTT	CASLRTGNTGELFF
TRBD2	TRBV5-1	TRBJ2-3	-	TGCGCCAGCAGCTTGAGGCTAGCGGGGGCTCTTGGCACAGATACGCAGTATTTT	CASSLRLAGALGTDTQYF
TRBD1	TRBV30	TRBJ1-5	-	TGTGCCTGGAGTGTACGGACCATGGGACAGGTGTCTAATCAGCCCCAGCATTTT	CAWSVRTMGQVSNQPQHF
-	TRBV29-1	TRBJ1-1	-	TGCAGCGTTGAAGGGCAGTTTATCACAGCTTTCTTT	CSVEGQFITAFF
-	TRBV11-2	TRBJ2-5	few	TGTGCCAGCAGCTTATCGACACAAGAGACCCAGTACTTC	CASSLSTQETQYF
-	TRBV5-1	TRBJ2-6	-	TGCGCCAGCAGCTTGGCCGAGGTTTTGGGCAGGGCCAACTCTGGGGCCAACGTCCTGACTTTC	CASSLAEVLGRANSGANVLTF
TRBD1	TRBV13	TRBJ1-1	few	TGTGCCAGCAGCCGACAGGGGTACACTGAAGCTTTCTTT	CASSRQGYTEAFF